The text below deals with one TCR beta chain. Antigen specificity is unknown. Documented treatment: 15 to 20 received Ad26.COV2.S at low or high dose, single or two shots; about 5 received placebo; per-sample allocation not given. Sampling occurred on day 63 after the first vaccine or placebo injection. The data were taken from a study of Ad26.COV2.S vaccination and SARS-CoV-2 variants. Study information: Donor joined the COV1001 Ad26.COV2.S trial arm.

TCRdb's copy holds only in-frame clones and misses some; the assay was immunoSEQ multiplex PCR. The data contain around 350,000 clones, about 85% of them singletons. The CDR3 is 14 amino acids. Germline V gene data show CDR1 as MNHEY and CDR2 as SVGAGI. Trimming removed 8 bases from V and 7 bases from J; junction bases left unmatched: 14. General study results and limits: Non-spike TCR breadth did not differ much between vaccine and placebo recipients.

The sequence derives from a person between 18 and 60 years old who received the Ad26.COV2.S COVID-19 vaccine or a placebo. This specimen consisted of peripheral blood, obtained in a trial of Ad26.COV2.S vaccine versus placebo. The chain couples TRBV6-5 to TRBJ2-7; TRBD1 matches 7 bases. CDR3 in amino acids: CASRSGQVWEEQYF. CDR3 nucleotide sequence: TGTGCCAGCCGTTCCGGACAGGTCTGGGAGGAGCAGTACTTC.